This TCR beta chain originates from a study of blood T cell repertoires in COVID-19. Authors' analysis steps: It was from reference gene primer amplification that nucleated cell counts were estimated. Here immunoSEQ multiplex PCR was the method, and the copy in TCRdb shows in-frame clones only, minus some. V and J calls and clone size are those listed in that table; D and trimming were worked out from the DNA. The sample shows around 310,000 clones, about 90% of them seen only once. Cohort allocation depended upon clinical history that participants reported. V was cut by 6 bases and J by 6 bases, with 15 bases left in between. CDR3 length: 13 amino acids.

The material sequenced was PBMCs or T cells enriched from blood (not recorded which). The chain is built from TRBV12-3 or TRBV12-4 and TRBJ2-7; possible D gene TRBD2, 5 bases. The clonotype originates from a man under 40 who had recovered from COVID-19. The CDR3 is CASSKRGFSEQYF. CDR3 sequence (DNA): TGTGCCAGCAGCAAGAGAGGGTTTAGCGAGCAGTACTTC.